The 7 T cell receptor beta chains presented below share a single source sample, sequenced in a study of radiation and T cells in renal cell carcinoma. As for time point: blood 4 weeks post-SBRT, at nephrectomy. Treatment meaning: 15 Gy SBRT to primary tumor, nephrectomy 4 weeks later. The data were produced by immunoSEQ multiplex PCR, yet TCRdb's version contains in-frame clones alone and is incomplete. The sample yields some 81,000 clones, 80% to 90% seen once. The material was blood, obtained from a patient whose treatment included radiotherapy and nephrectomy. The receptor source for this set is a woman between 70 and 85 years old with renal cell carcinoma.

In its sample, this clone was seen once. V usage is TRBV27 and J usage is TRBJ2-3; 9 nucleotides align to TRBD2. This CDR3 region has 16 residues. V was pared by 2 bases and J by 1 base, with 4 bases of the junction left unmatched. The germline V gene encodes CDR1 MNHEY and CDR2 SMNVEV (reference sequence). Here the CDR3 reads CASSLPIAGGTDTQYF. The CDR3 DNA is TGTGCCAGCAGTTTACCTATAGCGGGGGGCACAGATACGCAGTATTTT.

The rearrangement links TRBV19 to TRBJ2-2; 7 bases agree with TRBD1. The CDR3 runs to 12 residues. The ends lost 8 bases at V and 5 bases at J; junction bases unmatched: 2. Germline assignment: CDR1 LNHDA and CDR2 SQIVND (reference sequence). CDR3 nucleotide sequence: TGTGCCAGTGACAGGGTTACCGGGGAGCTGTTTTTT. Translated, it gives CASDRVTGELFF.

The rearrangement links TRBV2 to TRBJ1-1; D might be TRBD1 (5 bases). The CDR3 totals 14 residues. With 1 base removed from V and 2 bases from J, the gap between germline ends came to 8 bases. In germline, CDR1 is SNHLY, CDR2 FYNNEI. CDR3 coding DNA: TGTGCCAGCAGTGAAGTAGGGGTTAACACTGAAGCTTTCTTT. Protein sequence: CASSEVGVNTEAFF.

The rearrangement joins TRBV15 to TRBJ1-5; the D gene is possibly TRBD1 (5 bases). The CDR3 is made up of 14 amino acids. Germline assignment: CDR1 LNHNV and CDR2 YYDKDF (reference sequence). Trimming left V 0 bases short and J 5 bases short, with 8 bases between. CDR3 sequence: CATSRDRVDQPQHF. The CDR3 DNA is TGTGCCACCAGCAGAGACAGGGTAGATCAGCCCCAGCATTTT.

The chain is built from TRBV2 and TRBJ2-3; a weak D match, TRBD2 (7 bases). Germline V gene data show CDR1 as SNHLY and CDR2 as FYNNEI. The CDR3 is made up of 17 amino acids. With 5 bases removed from V and 6 bases from J, the gap between germline ends came to 24 bases. In DNA form, the CDR3 reads TGTGCCAGCAGTAACAGGGCCTGGACCCGGGAGGTGGATACGCAGTATTTT. This encodes CASSNRAWTREVDTQYF.

This sequence joins TRBV10-3 and TRBJ1-6; maybe TRBD1 (6 bases). Germline assignment: CDR1 ENHRY and CDR2 SYGVKD. This CDR3 has 14 residues. Trimming shortened V by 3 bases and J by 7 bases, and 10 bases separated the two germline ends. The CDR3 sequence is CAISDGQMNSPLHF. The CDR3 bases are TGTGCCATCAGTGACGGACAGATGAATTCACCCCTCCACTTT.

The chain is built from TRBV28 and TRBJ1-2, with D possibly being TRBD1 (5 bases). Germline values: CDR1 MDHEN, CDR2 SYDVKM. The CDR3 extends over 16 amino acids. V was clipped by 1 base and J by 2 bases, with 14 bases between them. The CDR3 here is CASSLSPGQGNYGYTF. CDR3 in DNA: TGTGCCAGCAGTTTATCCCCGGGCCAGGGCAACTATGGCTACACCTTC.